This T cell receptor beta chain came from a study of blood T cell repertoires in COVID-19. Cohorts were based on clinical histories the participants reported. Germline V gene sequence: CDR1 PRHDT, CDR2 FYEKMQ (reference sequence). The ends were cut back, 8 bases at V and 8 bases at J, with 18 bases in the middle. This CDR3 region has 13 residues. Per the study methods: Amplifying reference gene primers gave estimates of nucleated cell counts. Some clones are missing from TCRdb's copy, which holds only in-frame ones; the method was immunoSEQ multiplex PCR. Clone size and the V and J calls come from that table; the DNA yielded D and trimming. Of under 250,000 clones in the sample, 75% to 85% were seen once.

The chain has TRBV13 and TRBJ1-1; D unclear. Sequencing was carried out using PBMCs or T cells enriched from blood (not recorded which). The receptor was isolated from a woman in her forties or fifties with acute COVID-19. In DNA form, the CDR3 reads TGTGCCAGCCGGAGAAATTTAGGCGGCGAAGCTTTCTTT. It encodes CASRRNLGGEAFF.